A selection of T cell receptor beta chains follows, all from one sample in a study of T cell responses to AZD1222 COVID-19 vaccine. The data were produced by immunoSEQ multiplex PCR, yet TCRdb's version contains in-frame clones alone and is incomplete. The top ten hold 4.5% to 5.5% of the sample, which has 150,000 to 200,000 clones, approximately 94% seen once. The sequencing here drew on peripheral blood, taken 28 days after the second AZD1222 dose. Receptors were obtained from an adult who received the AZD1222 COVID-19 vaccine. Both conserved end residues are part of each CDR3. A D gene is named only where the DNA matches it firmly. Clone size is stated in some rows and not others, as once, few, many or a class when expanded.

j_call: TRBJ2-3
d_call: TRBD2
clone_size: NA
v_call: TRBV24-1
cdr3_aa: CATSDLLRGRGTDTQYF
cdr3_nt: TGTGCCACCAGTGATTTGCTCCGCGGGAGAGGGACAGATACGCAGTATTTT

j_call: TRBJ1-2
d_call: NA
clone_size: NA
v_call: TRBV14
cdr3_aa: CASSQDFEGPQGYTF
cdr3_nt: TGTGCCAGCAGCCAAGATTTCGAGGGCCCCCAGGGCTACACCTTC

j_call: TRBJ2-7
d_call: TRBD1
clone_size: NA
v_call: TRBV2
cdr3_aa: CASYDRGEQYF
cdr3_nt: TGTGCCAGCTACGACAGGGGCGAGCAGTACTTC

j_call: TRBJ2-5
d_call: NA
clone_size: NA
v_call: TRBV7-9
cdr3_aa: CASSLGLLGRETQYF
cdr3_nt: TGTGCCAGCAGCTTAGGTCTGCTCGGGAGAGAGACCCAGTACTTC

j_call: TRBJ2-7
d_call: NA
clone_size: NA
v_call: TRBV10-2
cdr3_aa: CASFDGGYEQYF
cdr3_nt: TGCGCCAGCTTCGATGGGGGCTACGAGCAGTACTTC

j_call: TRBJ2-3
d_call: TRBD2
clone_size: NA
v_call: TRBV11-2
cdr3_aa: CASSSRTSGPTNTQYF
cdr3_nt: TGTGCCAGCAGCTCTCGGACTAGCGGGCCCACAAATACGCAGTATTTT

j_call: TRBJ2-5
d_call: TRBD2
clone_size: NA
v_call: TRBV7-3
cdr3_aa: CASSRAGLGETQYF
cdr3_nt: TGTGCCAGCAGCCGAGCGGGATTGGGAGAGACCCAGTACTTC

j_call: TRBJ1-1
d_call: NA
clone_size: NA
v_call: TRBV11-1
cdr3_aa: CASSLVANTEAFF
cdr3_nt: TGTGCCAGCAGCTTAGTGGCGAACACTGAAGCTTTCTTT

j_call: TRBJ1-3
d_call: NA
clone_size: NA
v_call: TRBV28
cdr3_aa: CASSLDGGNTIYF
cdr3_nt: TGTGCCAGCAGTTTAGACGGGGGAAACACCATATATTTT

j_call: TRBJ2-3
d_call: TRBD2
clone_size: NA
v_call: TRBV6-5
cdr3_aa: CASSYSTWRETDTQYF
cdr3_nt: TGTGCCAGCAGTTACAGTACTTGGCGGGAGACAGATACGCAGTATTTT

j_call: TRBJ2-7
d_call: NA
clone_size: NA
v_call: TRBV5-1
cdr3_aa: CASSLGRAVVYEQYF
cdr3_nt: TGCGCCAGCAGCTTGGGGAGGGCCGTGGTCTACGAGCAGTACTTC

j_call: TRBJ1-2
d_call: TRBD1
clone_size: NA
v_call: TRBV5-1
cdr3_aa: CASSLRGQGYGYTF
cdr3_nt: TGCGCCAGCAGCTTGCGTGGACAGGGATATGGCTACACCTTC

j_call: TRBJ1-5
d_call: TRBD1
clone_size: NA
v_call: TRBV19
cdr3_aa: CASSSTRDRASNQPQHF
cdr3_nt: TGTGCCAGTAGTTCCACTCGGGACAGAGCTAGCAATCAGCCCCAGCATTTT

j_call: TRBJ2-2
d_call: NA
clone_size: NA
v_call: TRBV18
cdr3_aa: CASSPPITGELFF
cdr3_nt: TGTGCCAGCTCACCACCCATTACCGGGGAGCTGTTTTTT

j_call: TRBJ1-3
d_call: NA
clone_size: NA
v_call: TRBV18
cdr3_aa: CASSPNHWGPSSSGNTIYF
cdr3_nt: TGTGCCAGCTCCCCCAATCATTGGGGTCCGTCTAGCTCTGGAAACACCATATATTTT

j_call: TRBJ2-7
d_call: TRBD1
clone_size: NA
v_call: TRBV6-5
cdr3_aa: CASSRDSTYEQYF
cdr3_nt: TGTGCCAGCTCCCGGGACAGCACCTACGAGCAGTACTTC

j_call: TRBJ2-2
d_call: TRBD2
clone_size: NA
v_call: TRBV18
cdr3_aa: CASSPRGRDSNTGELFF
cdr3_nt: TGTGCCAGCTCACCACGCGGGAGGGATTCGAACACCGGGGAGCTGTTTTTT

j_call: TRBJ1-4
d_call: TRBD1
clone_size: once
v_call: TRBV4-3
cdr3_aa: CASSLDRATNEKLFF
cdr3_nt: TGCGCCAGCAGCCTGGACAGGGCAACTAATGAAAAACTGTTTTTT

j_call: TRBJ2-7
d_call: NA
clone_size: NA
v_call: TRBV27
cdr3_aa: CASSLVAGPSYEQYF
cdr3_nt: TGTGCCAGCAGTTTAGTTGCAGGTCCCTCCTACGAGCAGTACTTC

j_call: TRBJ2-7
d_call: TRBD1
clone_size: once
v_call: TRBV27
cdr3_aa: CASSDAGTGTGEQYF
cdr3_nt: TGTGCCAGCAGTGACGCCGGGACAGGAACCGGCGAGCAGTACTTC

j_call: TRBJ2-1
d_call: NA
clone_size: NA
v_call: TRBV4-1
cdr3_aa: CASSQEQVTPGSYNEQFF
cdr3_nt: TGCGCCAGCAGCCAAGAACAGGTTACCCCGGGCTCCTACAATGAGCAGTTCTTC

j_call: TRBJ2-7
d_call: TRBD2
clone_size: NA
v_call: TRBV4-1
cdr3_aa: CASKLAETSYEQYF
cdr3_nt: TGCGCCAGCAAACTAGCGGAAACCTCCTACGAGCAGTACTTC

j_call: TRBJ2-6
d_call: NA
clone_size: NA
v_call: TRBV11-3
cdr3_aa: CASSPGGGRYSGANVLTF
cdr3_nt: TGTGCCAGCAGCCCAGGGGGGGGGCGTTACTCTGGGGCCAACGTCCTGACTTTC

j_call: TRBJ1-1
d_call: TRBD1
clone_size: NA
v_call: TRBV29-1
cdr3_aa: CSVAGGSNEAFF
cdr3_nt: TGCAGCGTGGCAGGGGGAAGTAATGAAGCTTTCTTT

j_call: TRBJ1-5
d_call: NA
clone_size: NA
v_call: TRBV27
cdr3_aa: CASSLSDANQPQHF
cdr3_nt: TGTGCCAGCAGTTTATCTGACGCCAATCAGCCCCAGCATTTT

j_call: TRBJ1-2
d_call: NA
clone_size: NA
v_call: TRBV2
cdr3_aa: CASSPRVATGYGYTF
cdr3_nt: TGTGCCAGCAGCCCCCGGGTGGCAACGGGGTATGGCTACACCTTC

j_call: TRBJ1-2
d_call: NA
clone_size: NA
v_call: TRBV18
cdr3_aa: CASSPLDYGYTF
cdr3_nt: TGTGCCAGCTCACCACTAGACTATGGCTACACCTTC

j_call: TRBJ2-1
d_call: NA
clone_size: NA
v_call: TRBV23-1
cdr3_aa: CASSQFTRSSYNEQFF
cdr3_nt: TGCGCCAGCAGTCAATTTACACGTAGCTCCTACAATGAGCAGTTCTTC

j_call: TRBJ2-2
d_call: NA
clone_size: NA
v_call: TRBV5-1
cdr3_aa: CASSPDGQTANTGELFF
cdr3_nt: TGCGCCAGCAGCCCAGACGGACAGACGGCGAACACCGGGGAGCTGTTTTTT

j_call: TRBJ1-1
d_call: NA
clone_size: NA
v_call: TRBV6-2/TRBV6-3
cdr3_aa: CASSFYRDTEAFF
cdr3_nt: TGTGCCAGCAGTTTCTACAGGGACACTGAAGCTTTCTTT

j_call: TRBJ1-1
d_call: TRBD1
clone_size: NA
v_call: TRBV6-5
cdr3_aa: CASSYSTGRGTEAFF
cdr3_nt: TGTGCCAGCAGTTACTCGACAGGGAGGGGCACTGAAGCTTTCTTT

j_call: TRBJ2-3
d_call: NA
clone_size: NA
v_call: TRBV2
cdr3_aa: CASTRDTDTQYF
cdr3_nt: TGTGCCAGCACCCGGGACACAGATACGCAGTATTTT

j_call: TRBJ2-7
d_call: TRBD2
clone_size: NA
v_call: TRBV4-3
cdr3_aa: CASSQDWTSGSPYEQYF
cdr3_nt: TGCGCCAGCAGCCAAGATTGGACTAGCGGGAGCCCCTACGAGCAGTACTTC

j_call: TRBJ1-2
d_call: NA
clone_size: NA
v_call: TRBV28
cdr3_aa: CASSSWGTF
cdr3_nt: TGTGCCAGCAGTTCTTGGGGCACCTTC

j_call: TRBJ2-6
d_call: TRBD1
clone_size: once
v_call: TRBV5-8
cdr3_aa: CASSLMDRGPGANVLTF
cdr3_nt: TGTGCCAGCAGCTTGATGGACAGGGGGCCAGGGGCCAACGTCCTGACTTTC

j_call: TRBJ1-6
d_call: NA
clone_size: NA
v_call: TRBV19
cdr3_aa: CASSPRSRGNSPLHF
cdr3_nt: TGTGCCAGTAGTCCTCGATCCAGAGGGAATTCACCCCTCCACTTT

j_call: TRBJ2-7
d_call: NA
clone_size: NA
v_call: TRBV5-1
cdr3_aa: CASSASGPSYEQYF
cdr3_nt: TGCGCCAGCAGTGCGAGCGGGCCTTCCTACGAGCAGTACTTC

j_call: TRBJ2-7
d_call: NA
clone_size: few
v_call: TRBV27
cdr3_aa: CASSLGTTYEQYF
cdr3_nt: TGTGCCAGCAGTTTGGGAACGACCTACGAGCAGTACTTC

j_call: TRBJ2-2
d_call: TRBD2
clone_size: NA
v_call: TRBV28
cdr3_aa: CASSPRTSGSRELFF
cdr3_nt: TGTGCCAGCAGCCCCCGCACTAGCGGGAGTAGGGAGCTGTTTTTT

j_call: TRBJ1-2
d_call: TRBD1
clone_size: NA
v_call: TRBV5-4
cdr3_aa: CASSSGTGIGYTF
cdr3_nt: TGTGCCAGCAGCTCCGGGACAGGGATTGGCTACACCTTC

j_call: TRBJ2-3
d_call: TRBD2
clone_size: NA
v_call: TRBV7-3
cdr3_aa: CASSSSGTSGTDTQYF
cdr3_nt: TGTGCCAGCAGCTCCTCCGGGACTAGCGGAACAGATACGCAGTATTTT